Shown below are 10 T cell receptor beta chains from a single sample sequenced in a study of blood T cells in healthy people across ages. The authors ran a second PCR of about 7 to 11 cycles using a sample-barcoded 5' primer and a J-beta primer mix. TCRdb ran MiXCR on the 5' RACE reads and lists one entry per CDR3 protein. The profile shows about 580,000 distinct CDR3 sequences, roughly 48% of them singletons. Sequenced sample: blood. These receptors all stem from a man older than 75 in good health.

V gene TRBV9 combines with J gene TRBJ1-2; D might be TRBD1 (6 bases). From germline, CDR1 is SGDLS and CDR2 YYNGEE. The CDR3 runs 15 residues. Trimming removed 2 bases from V and 5 bases from J, with 16 bases in between. The CDR3 DNA follows: TGTGCCAGCAGCGTGAGTTGGGGGCCGGAGTATGGCTACACCTTC. Translated: CASSVSWGPEYGYTF.

The gene calls are TRBV20-1 and TRBJ2-7, with 8 bases that match TRBD1. With 3 bases clipped from V and 2 bases from J, the junction kept 6 bases outside the gene matches. The CDR3 has 14 amino acids. The V gene's germline CDR1 is DFQATT and CDR2 SNEGSKA (reference sequence). The CDR3 bases are TGCAGTGCTAGGGAGGGGACAGGAACCTACGAGCAGTACTTC. Residues: CSAREGTGTYEQYF.

The chain joins TRBV20-1 to TRBJ2-1, with 16 bases matching TRBD2. The trim removed 8 bases at V and 7 bases at J, leaving 11 bases unmatched. The CDR3 is 16 amino acids. Germline V gene sequence: CDR1 DFQATT, CDR2 SNEGSKA (reference sequence). In DNA form, the CDR3 reads TGCAGTTCGGGACTAGCGGGAGGGCCGGGGGGGAATGAGCAGTTCTTC. It encodes CSSGLAGGPGGNEQFF.

V usage is TRBV27 and J usage is TRBJ2-1; D could derive from TRBD1 or TRBD2 (6 bases each). The V gene's germline CDR1 is MNHEY and CDR2 SMNVEV (reference sequence). Deletions cut 4 bases from V and 8 bases from J, with 24 bases between. The CDR3 covers 17 residues. The CDR3 DNA sequence: TGTGCCAGCAGTTCCCCTTGGTCCGGGGGCGAGAAGGATGAGCAGTTCTTC. Its protein is CASSSPWSGGEKDEQFF.

The table lists this clonotype with a few counts. The chain recombines TRBV10-3 with TRBJ2-1, with a possible D match to TRBD1 (5 bases). Germline V gives CDR1 ENHRY, CDR2 SYGVKD. The CDR3 extends over 12 amino acids. Trimming pared 5 bases from V and 5 bases from J, leaving 7 bases between. The CDR3 region is CAISRQNNEQFF. Here the CDR3 DNA reads TGTGCCATCAGTCGACAGAACAATGAGCAGTTCTTC.

The V call is TRBV29-1, the J call TRBJ2-1; the D is unclear. The CDR3 runs 14 residues. Germline-derived CDR1 and CDR2 are SQVTM and ANQGSEA. V lost 5 bases and J 0 bases, leaving 11 bases between the germline ends. CDR3 nucleotide sequence: TGCAGCGTTCGAGCTTCGAGCTCCTACAATGAGCAGTTCTTC. The encoded protein is CSVRASSSYNEQFF.

This clonotype was seen repeatedly, ten times or more. This could be a read error, since a much larger clone is one nucleotide away. The chain joins TRBV6-6 to TRBJ2-1; no definite D call. CDR1 is MNHNY, CDR2 SVGAGI, per germline (reference sequence). The CDR3 runs 17 residues. With 0 bases removed from V and 7 bases from J, the gap between germline ends came to 19 bases. The CDR3 reads CASSYSTRRRMGNEQFF. CDR3 DNA: TGTGCCAGCAGTTACTCGACTCGGCGACGCATGGGGAATGAGCAGTTCTTC.

This chain links TRBV20-1 with TRBJ2-5; 10 positions match TRBD2. CDR3 length: 14 amino acids. Germline V gene lookup returns CDR1 DFQATT and CDR2 SNEGSKA (reference sequence). V dropped 4 bases and J dropped 9; count of bases not matched to a gene: 11. CDR3 bases: TGCAGTGCTATCCCGACTAGCGGGCGTGGGGCCCAGTACTTC. Translated: CSAIPTSGRGAQYF.

As to this clonotype: The junction and the germline gene differ at one end; a read error may be behind it. The chain recombines TRBV4-1 with TRBJ2-1; D gene unclear. This CDR3 region has 15 residues. The V gene's germline CDR1 is MGHRA and CDR2 YSYEKL. The CDR3 protein is CVSSSIGQSYNEQFF. The CDR3 DNA follows: TGCGTCAGCAGTTCCATAGGGCAATCCTACAATGAGCAGTTCTTC.

The chain links TRBV20-1 to TRBJ2-3, with 7 positions matching TRBD2. The CDR3 consists of 13 residues. Trimming took 6 bases from V and 3 from J; bases not matched to a gene: 6. The germline V gene has CDR1 DFQATT and CDR2 SNEGSKA (reference sequence). The CDR3 loop is CSATGGGTDTQYF. The CDR3 DNA reads as TGCAGTGCCACTGGGGGGGGGACAGATACGCAGTATTTT.